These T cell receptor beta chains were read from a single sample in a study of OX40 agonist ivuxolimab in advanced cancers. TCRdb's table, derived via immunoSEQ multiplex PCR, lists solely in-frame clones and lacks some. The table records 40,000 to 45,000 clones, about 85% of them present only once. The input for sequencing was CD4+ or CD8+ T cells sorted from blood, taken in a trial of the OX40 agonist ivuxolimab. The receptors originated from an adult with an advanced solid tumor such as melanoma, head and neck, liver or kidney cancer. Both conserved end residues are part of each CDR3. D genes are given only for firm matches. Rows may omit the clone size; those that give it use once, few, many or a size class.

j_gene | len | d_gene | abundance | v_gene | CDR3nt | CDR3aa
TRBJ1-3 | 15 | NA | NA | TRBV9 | TGTGCCAGCAGCCCGGGTCAGACTTTCGGAAACACCATATATTTT | CASSPGQTFGNTIYF
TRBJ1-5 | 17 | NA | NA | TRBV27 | TGTGCCAGCAGTTTAAAAGCGGCAGATTATAGCAATCAGCCCCAGCATTTT | CASSLKAADYSNQPQHF
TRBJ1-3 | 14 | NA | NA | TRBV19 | TGTGCCAGTATGGTTGGAGGAACTGGAAACACCATATATTTT | CASMVGGTGNTIYF
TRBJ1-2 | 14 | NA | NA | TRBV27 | TGTGCCAGCAGTTTCCACAGGGAGGTGATGGGCTACACCTTC | CASSFHREVMGYTF
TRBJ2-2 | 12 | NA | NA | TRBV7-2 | TGTGCCAGCAGCTTAGTGGTCGGGGAGCTGTTTTTT | CASSLVVGELFF
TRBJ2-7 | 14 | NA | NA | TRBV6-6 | TGTGCCAGCAGTTACTCCGACGGAACCTACGAGCAGTACTTC | CASSYSDGTYEQYF
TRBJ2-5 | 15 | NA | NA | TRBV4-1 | TGCGCCAGCAGCCAAGAAAGGACGCTTCAAGAGACCCAGTACTTC | CASSQERTLQETQYF
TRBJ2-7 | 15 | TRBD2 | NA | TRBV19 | TGTGCCAGTAGTGCCCGACTAGCGGGAAGCTACGAGCAGTACTTC | CASSARLAGSYEQYF
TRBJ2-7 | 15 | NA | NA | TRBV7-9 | TGTGCCAGCAGCTCCAGACAGGGGACTACCTACGAGCAGTACTTC | CASSSRQGTTYEQYF
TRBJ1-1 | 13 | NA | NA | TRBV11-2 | TGTGCCAGCAGCTTAACTTGGGATACTGAAGCTTTCTTT | CASSLTWDTEAFF
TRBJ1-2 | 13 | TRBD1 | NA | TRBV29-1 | TGCAGCGCCACATCCGGGACAGGGGACGGCTACACCTTC | CSATSGTGDGYTF
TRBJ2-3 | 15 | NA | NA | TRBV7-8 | TGTGCCAGCAGCTCAATTCACTACCGGACAGATACGCAGTATTTT | CASSSIHYRTDTQYF
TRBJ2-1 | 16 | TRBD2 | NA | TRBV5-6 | TGTGCCAGCAGTCAGGCCCCTAGCGGGCTTTACAATGAGCAGTTCTTC | CASSQAPSGLYNEQFF
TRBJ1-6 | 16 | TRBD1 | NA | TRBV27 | TGTGCCAGCCGGCAGGGGGCGAACCCCTATAATTCACCCCTCCACTTT | CASRQGANPYNSPLHF
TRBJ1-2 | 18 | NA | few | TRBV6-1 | TGTGCCAGCAGTGAAAAATACGAGGGGTCGACAGTACATTATGGCTACACCTTC | CASSEKYEGSTVHYGYTF
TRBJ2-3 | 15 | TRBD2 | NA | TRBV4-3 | TGCGCCAGCAGCCAAGTCGGGGGGGGCACAGATACGCAGTATTTT | CASSQVGGGTDTQYF
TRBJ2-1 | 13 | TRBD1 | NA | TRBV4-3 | TGCGCCAGCAGCCATACTAGGGACAGGGACGGGTTCTTC | CASSHTRDRDGFF
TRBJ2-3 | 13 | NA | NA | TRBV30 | TGTGCCTGGGAGAGGGGGGGTTACGATACGCAGTATTTT | CAWERGGYDTQYF
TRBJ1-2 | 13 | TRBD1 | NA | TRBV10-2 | TGCGCCAGCAGTGAACAGGGGGGCTATGGCTACACCTTC | CASSEQGGYGYTF
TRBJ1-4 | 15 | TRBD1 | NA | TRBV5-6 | TGTGCCAGCAGCCATACAGGGGGCGGGGGTGAAAAACTGTTTTTT | CASSHTGGGGEKLFF
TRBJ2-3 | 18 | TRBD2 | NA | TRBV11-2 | TGTGCCAGCAGCCCAGTATACGCAGCGCGGGGGGACACAGATACGCAGTATTTT | CASSPVYAARGDTDTQYF
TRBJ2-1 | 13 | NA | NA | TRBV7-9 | TGTGCCAGCAGCTACAGGATCTACAATGAGCAGTTCTTC | CASSYRIYNEQFF
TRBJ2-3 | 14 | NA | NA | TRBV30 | TGTGCCTGGAGTAGGCTAGCCGACACAGATACGCAGTATTTT | CAWSRLADTDTQYF
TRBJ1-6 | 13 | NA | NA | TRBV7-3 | TGTGCCAGCAGCTTCGGGGGCCGCTCACCCCTCCACTTT | CASSFGGRSPLHF
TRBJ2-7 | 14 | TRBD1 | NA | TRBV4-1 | TGCGCCAGCAGCCAAGATGGGGGACAGTACGAGCAGTACTTC | CASSQDGGQYEQYF
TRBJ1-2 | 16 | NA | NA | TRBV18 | TGTGCCAGCTCACCACCTGACTGGGGCACGGACTATGGCTACACCTTC | CASSPPDWGTDYGYTF
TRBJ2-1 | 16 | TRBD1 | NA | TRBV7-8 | TGTGCCAGCAGCCCCGGAGGGGACAGGCGCTACAATGAGCAGTTCTTC | CASSPGGDRRYNEQFF
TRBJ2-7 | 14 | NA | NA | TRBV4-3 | TGCGCCAGCAGCCATCTTGGCGACACCGACGAGCAGTACTTC | CASSHLGDTDEQYF
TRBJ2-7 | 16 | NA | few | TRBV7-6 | TGTGCCAGCAGCCCGAGCCTGGCGGGCCCCTCCTACGAGCAGTACTTC | CASSPSLAGPSYEQYF
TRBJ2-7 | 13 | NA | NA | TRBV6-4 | TGTGCCAGCAGAGGCAGGGATCACTACGAGCAGTACTTC | CASRGRDHYEQYF